A selection of T cell receptor beta chains follows, all from one sample in a study of blood T cell repertoires in COVID-19. Using immunoSEQ multiplex PCR, the repertoire was profiled, and TCRdb retains in-frame clones only, with some absent. The sample carries about 260,000 clones, approximately 83% recorded once. The sequenced material came from peripheral blood. Source of these receptors: a human donor in a cohort sampled during active COVID-19. Both conserved end residues are part of each CDR3. The D gene is left open where the match is weak. Only part of the rows carry a size: once, few, many, or a class if the clone is expanded.

j_gene	d_gene	v_gene	len	abundance	CDR3nt	CDR3aa
TRBJ1-5	.	TRBV11-2	15	few	TGTGCCAGCAGCTTTAAGCTGGTCTGGTTTCAGCCCCAGCATTTT	CASSFKLVWFQPQHF
TRBJ1-5	.	TRBV28	10	once	TGTGCCAGCCATAATCAGCCCCAGCATTTT	CASHNQPQHF
TRBJ1-5	TRBD1	TRBV5-1	14	.	TGCGCCAGCAGCCCAGGACAGGGAAATCAGCCCCAGCATTTT	CASSPGQGNQPQHF
TRBJ2-3	.	TRBV6-5	15	.	TGTGCCAGCAGAGACAGTACCCGGGGCACAGATACGCAGTATTTT	CASRDSTRGTDTQYF
TRBJ1-5	.	TRBV28	16	once	TGTGCCAGCAGTCATAGGACAGTTAGAAGCAATCAGCCCCAGCATTTT	CASSHRTVRSNQPQHF
TRBJ1-1	TRBD1	TRBV19	13	.	TGTGCCAGTAGTAGGACAGGGGACACTGAAGCTTTCTTT	CASSRTGDTEAFF
TRBJ1-1	.	TRBV7-6	13	.	TGTGCCAGCAGCTTAATAGAAAGCTCTGAAGCTTTCTTT	CASSLIESSEAFF
TRBJ1-2	.	TRBV4-3	15	.	TGCGCCAGCAGCCAAGACAGCGCCTCGTCGTATGGCTACACCTTC	CASSQDSASSYGYTF
TRBJ1-2	.	TRBV30	13	few	TGTGCCTGGAGTGGGAATCCGACGGGAGGCTACACCTTC	CAWSGNPTGGYTF
TRBJ2-1	.	TRBV7-6	17	.	TGTGCCAGCAGCTTAGCTTGGGGCGTGGGGGGTAACAATGAGCAGTTCTTC	CASSLAWGVGGNNEQFF
TRBJ1-4	TRBD1	TRBV29-1	13	.	TGCAGCGTTGGGGGACAGGGAGATGAAAAACTGTTTTTT	CSVGGQGDEKLFF
TRBJ2-5	TRBD2	TRBV4-1	14	.	TGCGCCAGCAGCCAAGAGCCTAGCGGGGAGACCCAGTACTTC	CASSQEPSGETQYF
TRBJ2-5	TRBD2	TRBV14	15	.	TGTGCCAGCAGCCAGCAAAGGACTAGCGTAGAGACCCAGTACTTC	CASSQQRTSVETQYF
TRBJ1-1	.	TRBV3-1/TRBV3-2	13	.	TGTGCCAGCAGACTTGAAGGGGGTACCGAAGCTTTCTTT	CASRLEGGTEAFF
TRBJ2-2	TRBD1	TRBV5-1	15	.	TGCGCCAGCAGCTTGGGGACAGGGAGCACCGGGGAGCTGTTTTTT	CASSLGTGSTGELFF
TRBJ1-5	.	TRBV15	13	.	TGTGCCACCAGCACTATCCGCAATCAGCCCCAGCATTTT	CATSTIRNQPQHF
TRBJ2-5	.	TRBV29-1	14	.	TGCAGCGTGCAGCGGGTCGGGGACCAAGAGACCCAGTACTTC	CSVQRVGDQETQYF
TRBJ2-7	TRBD2	TRBV3-1/TRBV3-2	13	.	TGTGCCAGCAGCCTTACCGGGACTAGGGAGCAGTACTTC	CASSLTGTREQYF
TRBJ1-1	TRBD1	TRBV5-5	14	.	TGTGCCAGCGGTTTACAGGGGTATACAACTGAAGCTTTCTTT	CASGLQGYTTEAFF
TRBJ2-3	TRBD2	TRBV4-1	17	.	TGCGCCAGCAGCCAGGTCACGGGACTAGCGGGAGGGGATACGCAGTATTTT	CASSQVTGLAGGDTQYF
TRBJ2-7	TRBD1	TRBV5-5	16	.	TGTGCCAGCAGCTTGGCTCCCGGACAGGGGACCTACGAGCAGTACTTC	CASSLAPGQGTYEQYF
TRBJ2-2	.	TRBV6-6	15	.	TGTGCCAGCAGTCCACAAAGCGGCAACACCGGGGAGCTGTTTTTT	CASSPQSGNTGELFF
TRBJ2-7	TRBD1	TRBV29-1	15	.	TGCAGCGTTAAGGGAGGGGACAGGGGGCTTCGCGAGCAGTACTTC	CSVKGGDRGLREQYF
TRBJ1-4	.	TRBV5-1	12	.	TGCGCCAGCAGGGTCGGGAATGAAAAACTGTTTTTT	CASRVGNEKLFF
TRBJ1-5	TRBD1	TRBV2	13	.	TGTGCCAGCAGGGGACAGGGCCATCAGCCCCAGCATTTT	CASRGQGHQPQHF
TRBJ1-3	.	TRBV19	12	.	TGTGCCAGTGGCCCAACGGGAAACACCATATATTTT	CASGPTGNTIYF
TRBJ2-2	.	TRBV6-5	13	.	TGTGCCAGCACCCTTAGCGCCACCGGGGAGCTGTTTTTT	CASTLSATGELFF
TRBJ1-1	.	TRBV12-3/TRBV12-4	11	.	TGTGCCAGCAGTTTATCGTCTGAAGCTTTCTTT	CASSLSSEAFF
TRBJ1-1	TRBD1	TRBV7-9	14	.	TGTGCCAGCAGCATAACAGGGGTGAACACTGAAGCTTTCTTT	CASSITGVNTEAFF
TRBJ2-2	TRBD2	TRBV6-2/TRBV6-3	17	.	TGTGCCAGCAGTTACCCTAACAGCGGGAGGGCCACCGGGGAGCTGTTTTTT	CASSYPNSGRATGELFF
TRBJ2-3	.	TRBV3-1/TRBV3-2	17	.	TGTGCCAGCAGCCAAGAGTCGCTAGCTGTTAGCACAGATACGCAGTATTTT	CASSQESLAVSTDTQYF
TRBJ2-3	TRBD2	TRBV7-2	15	.	TGTGCCAGCAGCTTAGTAGCGGGCAGCACAGATACGCAGTATTTT	CASSLVAGSTDTQYF
TRBJ2-3	.	TRBV5-4	12	.	TGTGCCAGCAGCCTCAGAGGCACTAGCAGGGATTTT	CASSLRGTSRDF
TRBJ2-1	TRBD1	TRBV29-1	13	.	TGCAGCTCCGGGACAGGAAAGAGGAATGAGCAGTTCTTC	CSSGTGKRNEQFF
TRBJ2-7	.	TRBV7-6	14	.	TGTGCCAGCAGTTATACACAGGGCCCCTACGAGCAGTACTTC	CASSYTQGPYEQYF
TRBJ2-3	.	TRBV7-2	12	.	TGTGCCAGCAGTTTTGACACGTCGAGGCAGTATTTT	CASSFDTSRQYF
TRBJ2-3	.	TRBV24-1	12	.	TGTGCCACCAGTGAAGATACAGGTACGCAGTATTTT	CATSEDTGTQYF
TRBJ1-2	TRBD1	TRBV9	14	.	TGTGCCAGCAGCAAAAACCAGGGGGCTCAGGGCTACACCTTC	CASSKNQGAQGYTF
TRBJ2-3	.	TRBV6-5	13	once	TGTGCCAGCAGTATCGACCCCGGGGATACGCAGTATTTT	CASSIDPGDTQYF
TRBJ1-2	TRBD1	TRBV4-1	16	.	TGCGCCAGCAGCCAAAACACAGGGGTGGATATATATGGCTACACCTTC	CASSQNTGVDIYGYTF